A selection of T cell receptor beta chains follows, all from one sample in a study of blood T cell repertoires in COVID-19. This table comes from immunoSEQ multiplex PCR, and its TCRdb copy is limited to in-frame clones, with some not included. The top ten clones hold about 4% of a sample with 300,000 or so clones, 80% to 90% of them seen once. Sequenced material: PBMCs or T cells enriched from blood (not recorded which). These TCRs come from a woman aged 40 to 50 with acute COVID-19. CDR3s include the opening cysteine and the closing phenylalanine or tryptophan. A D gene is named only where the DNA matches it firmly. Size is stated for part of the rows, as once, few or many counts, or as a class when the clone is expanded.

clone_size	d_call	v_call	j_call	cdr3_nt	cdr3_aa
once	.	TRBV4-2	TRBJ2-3	TGTGCCAGCAGCCAAGATCCGTGGGGGGGCGGTACAGATACGCAGTATTTT	CASSQDPWGGGTDTQYF
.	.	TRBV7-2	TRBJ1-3	TGTGCCAGCAGCTTACAGGGGACCTCTGGAAACACCATATATTTT	CASSLQGTSGNTIYF
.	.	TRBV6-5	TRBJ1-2	TGTGCCAGCAGTTACACAGCTAACTATGGCTACACCTTC	CASSYTANYGYTF
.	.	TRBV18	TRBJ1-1	TGTGCCAGCTCACCAGTCAGGGGTTCTAACACTGAAGCTTTCTTT	CASSPVRGSNTEAFF
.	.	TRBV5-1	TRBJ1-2	TGCGCCAGCAGCGCGGGCGGGGGGGCTGGTGGCTACACCTTC	CASSAGGGAGGYTF
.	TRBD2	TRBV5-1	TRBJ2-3	TGCGCCAGCACCTCTCCGGGAGGGACAGATACGCAGTATTTT	CASTSPGGTDTQYF
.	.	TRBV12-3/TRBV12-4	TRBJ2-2	TGTGCCAGCAGTTTTAGATCGACCGGGGAGCTGTTTTTT	CASSFRSTGELFF
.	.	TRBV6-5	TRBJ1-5	TGTGCCAGCAGTTACGTGAGGAGCAATCAGCCCCAGCATTTT	CASSYVRSNQPQHF
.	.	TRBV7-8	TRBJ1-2	TGTGCCAGCAGCCGTCGTGGGCAGGTCGGCTATGGCTACACCTTC	CASSRRGQVGYGYTF
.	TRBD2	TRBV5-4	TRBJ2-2	TGTGCCAGCAGCTTGTATGGGACTAAGGCAACCGGGGAGCTGTTTTTT	CASSLYGTKATGELFF
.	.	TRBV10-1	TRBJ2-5	TGCGCCAGCAGTGAGTTTGAGTCGGGGGAGCGGGAGACCCAGTACTTC	CASSEFESGERETQYF
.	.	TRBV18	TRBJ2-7	TGTGCCAGCTCATCGGATACAGGGATCCAATCTATCGAGCAGTACTTC	CASSSDTGIQSIEQYF
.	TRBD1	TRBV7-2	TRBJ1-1	TGTGCCAGCAGCTCCGGGACAGGGGGCGGTAGCACTGAAGCTTTCTTT	CASSSGTGGGSTEAFF
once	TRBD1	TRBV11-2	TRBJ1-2	TGTGCCAGCAGCTTTGACAGGGCCAACTATGGCTACACCTTC	CASSFDRANYGYTF
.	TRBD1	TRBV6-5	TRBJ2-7	TGTGCCAGCAGCCGGGGACAGGGGGCTGCCTACGAGCAGTACTTC	CASSRGQGAAYEQYF
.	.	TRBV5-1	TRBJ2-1	TGCGCCAGCGTGGAGCTGCCCTCCAACTACAATGAGCAGTTCTTC	CASVELPSNYNEQFF
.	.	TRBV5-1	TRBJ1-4	TGCGCCAGCAGCTTGGCGGGGGAGAGGGAAAAACTGTTTTTT	CASSLAGEREKLFF
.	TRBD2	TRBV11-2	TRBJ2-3	TGTGCCAGCAGCTTAGATAGCGGGGGACCAGATACGCAGTATTTT	CASSLDSGGPDTQYF
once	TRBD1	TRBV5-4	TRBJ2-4	TGTGCCAGCAGTGCCGGGACAGGGACCGGGCTAGCCAAAAACATTCAGTACTTC	CASSAGTGTGLAKNIQYF
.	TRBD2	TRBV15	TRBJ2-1	TGTGCCACCAGCAGAATACTAGCGGGGGGGTACAATGAGCAGTTCTTC	CATSRILAGGYNEQFF
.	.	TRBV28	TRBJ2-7	TGTGCCAGCAGTCCCCATACCCAGACTGTGGAGCAGTACTTC	CASSPHTQTVEQYF
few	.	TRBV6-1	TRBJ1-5	TGTGCCAGCAGTGAAGCGTTACAGGGCAATCAGCCCCAGCATTTT	CASSEALQGNQPQHF
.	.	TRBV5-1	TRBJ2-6	TGCGCCAGTCATTCAGGGTCCTCTGGGGCCAACGTCCTGACTTTC	CASHSGSSGANVLTF
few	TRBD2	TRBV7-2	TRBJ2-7	TGTGCCAGCAGCCGCCGGACTAGCATACCCTACGAGCAGTACTTC	CASSRRTSIPYEQYF
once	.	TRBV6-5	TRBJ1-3	TGTGCCAGCAGTTACTCCAGGGAAGGAAACACCATATATTTT	CASSYSREGNTIYF
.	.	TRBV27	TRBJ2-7	TGTGCCAGCAGTGTCAGGGTGGGCTACGAGCAGTACTTC	CASSVRVGYEQYF
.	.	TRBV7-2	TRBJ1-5	TGTGCCAGCAGCTTATCCCCCAGGCAGCCCCAGCATTTT	CASSLSPRQPQHF